The clone carrying this T cell receptor beta chain was counted at least ten times. Its antigen is currently unknown. These data originate in a study of CD8 T cells in ankylosing spondylitis. The ends lost 3 bases at V and 8 bases at J; junction bases unmatched: 3. CDR3 size: 12 residues. Looked up from germline, CDR1 is SGHAT and CDR2 is FQNNGV. Study outcomes and limitations: Ankylosing spondylitis blood seemed to carry a telltale TCR beta motif made of under 10 highly homologous variants.

From the 5' RACE reads, TCRdb called clonotypes with MiXCR, one entry per CDR3 protein. The sample holds more than 600,000 distinct CDR3 sequences, roughly 20% seen once. The clonotype was recovered from a male donor with ankylosing spondylitis. This chain links TRBV11-2 with TRBJ1-1; 7 bases line up with TRBD1. The sample consisted of blood, either unsorted or a sorted T cell fraction (not recorded which). The CDR3 coding sequence is TGTGCCAGCAGCTTTCCCAGGGGGGAAGCTTTCTTT. It codes for CASSFPRGEAFF.